Presented here are 32 T cell receptor beta chains from one specimen sequenced in a study of graft-versus-host responses after intestinal transplantation. Sequenced by immunoSEQ multiplex PCR; TCRdb stores in-frame clones only, minus some. The table lists roughly 29,000 clones, approximately 93% of them singletons. Sequences were derived from PBMCs, sampled 66 days after intestinal transplant. The receptor set was obtained from a human patient who received an intestinal transplant, so some T cells may come from the graft donor.

In this sample, this clone turned up once. Other DNA variants within this sample encode the same CDR3. The chain employs TRBV28 and TRBJ1-5; the D gene is possibly TRBD1 (5 bases). Germline-derived CDR1 and CDR2 are MDHEN and SYDVKM. The germline V and J ends were trimmed by 4 bases and 2 bases, with 15 bases remaining between them. The CDR3 contains 16 residues. CDR3 amino acids: CASSSGTLNGNQPQHF. CDR3 DNA sequence: TGTGCCAGCAGTTCCGGGACTCTAAACGGCAATCAGCCCCAGCATTTT.

V is TRBV7-6 and J is TRBJ2-5; 9 positions agree with TRBD1. The germline CDR1 and CDR2 sequences are SGHVS and FNYEAQ. The junction had 7 bases not matched to a gene; V was cut back by 4 bases and J by 4 bases. The CDR3 is 15 residues long. The CDR3 region is CASSSGTGRRETQYF. The CDR3 DNA follows: TGTGCCAGCAGCTCCGGGACAGGGCGGAGAGAGACCCAGTACTTC.

The chain carries TRBV27 and TRBJ1-6; D is unclear. V lost 4 bases and J lost 7, with 8 bases in between. Germline CDR1 reads MNHEY; CDR2 reads SMNVEV (reference sequence). The CDR3 is made up of 13 amino acids. In DNA form, the CDR3 reads TGTGCCAGCAGTTCGGCGGAAAATTCACCCCTCCACTTT. Translation gives CASSSAENSPLHF.

This clone was seen only once. The CDR3 spells CASSRRGQPTYEQYF. The DNA of the CDR3 is TGTGCCAGCAGCCGGAGGGGACAGCCGACCTACGAGCAGTACTTC. V is TRBV14 and J is TRBJ2-7; TRBD1 is a possible D gene (7 bases). V lost 4 bases and J 2 bases, leaving 15 bases between the germline ends. The CDR3 sequence is 15 residues long. Germline CDR1 and CDR2: SGHDN and FVKESK. Together with reference TRBV14 and TRBJ2-7, the CDR3 gives the full variable domain: EAGVTQFPSHSVIEKGQTVTLRCDPISGHDNLYWYRRVMGKEIKFLLHFVKESKQDESGMPNNRFLAERTGGTYSTLKVQPAELEDSGVYFCASSRRGQPTYEQYFGPGTRLTVT.

In its sample, this clone was seen once. The V and J genes are TRBV6-5 and TRBJ1-2; 7 nucleotides match TRBD1. Germline V CDR1 and CDR2: MNHEY, SVGAGI. The trim removed 5 bases at V and 7 bases at J, leaving 13 bases unmatched. This CDR3 contains 15 residues. This CDR3 reads CASSRPTGTGGGYTF. The CDR3 nucleotides are TGTGCCAGCAGTCGCCCGACAGGGACGGGTGGTGGCTACACCTTC.

The rearrangement joins TRBV6-1 to TRBJ1-2; the D is unclear. CDR3 length equals 14 residues. Germline V gene sequence: CDR1 MNHNS, CDR2 SASEGT. V was pared by 2 bases and J by 0 bases, with 7 bases between. In nucleotides, the CDR3 is TGTGCCAGCAGTGAAATCGACTCTAACTATGGCTACACCTTC. Translating gives CASSEIDSNYGYTF.

The rearrangement links TRBV20-1 to TRBJ2-7; D not resolved. V lost 4 bases and J lost 2, with 6 bases in between. CDR1 and CDR2 from the germline V gene are DFQATT and SNEGSKA (reference sequence). The CDR3 covers 11 residues. CDR3 residues: CSATRAYEQYF. In DNA, the CDR3 is TGCAGTGCTACCAGAGCCTACGAGCAGTACTTC.

The chain combines TRBV29-1 with TRBJ2-7; tentative D call: TRBD1 (5 bases). Trimming cost V 4 bases and J 4 bases, with 8 bases left between them. The CDR3 contains 11 residues. Germline CDR1 reads SQVTM; CDR2 reads ANQGSEA. DNA of the CDR3: TGCAGCGTTGTCCAGGGATACGAGCAGTACTTC. Translation gives CSVVQGYEQYF.

The rearrangement links TRBV10-3 to TRBJ1-5; 7 positions match TRBD1. The length of the CDR3 is 14 residues. Per germline, CDR1 ENHRY and CDR2 SYGVKD. Trimming took 5 bases from V and 5 from J; bases not matched to a gene: 6. CDR3 in DNA: TGTGCCATCAGTCGGACAGGAGGGCATCAGCCCCAGCATTTT. As protein: CAISRTGGHQPQHF.

The V gene is TRBV30, the J gene TRBJ1-6, with D maybe TRBD1 (5 bases). The CDR3 has 14 amino acids. Germline V CDR1 and CDR2: GTSNPN, SVGIG (reference sequence). V gave up 4 bases and J gave up 7 bases, with 14 bases separating them. The CDR3, as DNA: TGTGCCTGGACGCCAGGGACTGGGAATTCACCCCTCCACTTT. Translated, it gives CAWTPGTGNSPLHF.

The DNA of the CDR3 is TGTGCCAGCAGTTATCTTGGGACTGCCTACAATGAGCAGTTCTTC. Its translation is CASSYLGTAYNEQFF. The rearrangement joins TRBV27 to TRBJ2-1, with D possibly matching TRBD2 (6 bases). The CDR3 is 15 amino acids. Trimming cost V 4 bases and J 2 bases, with 12 bases left between them. In germline, CDR1 is MNHEY, CDR2 SMNVEV (reference sequence).

The chain employs TRBV19 and TRBJ1-1; D may be TRBD1 (5 bases). Germline V gene data show CDR1 as LNHDA and CDR2 as SQIVND (reference sequence). CDR3 size: 17 residues. V lost 4 bases and J 2 bases, leaving 20 bases between the germline ends. DNA for the CDR3: TGTGCCAGTAGTAACCTTCGCTGGGGCTGGGTTAACACTGAAGCTTTCTTT. This translates into CASSNLRWGWVNTEAFF.

This clone was found once. The V and J genes are TRBV29-1 and TRBJ2-1, with 11 positions matching TRBD2. Germline lookup yields CDR1 SQVTM and CDR2 ANQGSEA. This CDR3 contains 15 residues. V shed 6 bases and J 8 bases; nucleotides not matched to a gene: 12. The CDR3 here is CSVELAGDPYDEQFF. The CDR3 DNA sequence: TGCAGCGTCGAACTAGCGGGAGACCCTTACGATGAGCAGTTCTTC.

This clone was found once. The genes are TRBV7-2 and TRBJ2-1, with D tentatively TRBD1 (5 bases). This CDR3 spans 14 amino acids. Germline V gene data show CDR1 as SGHTA and CDR2 as FQGNSA. Trimming cost V 1 base and J 3 bases, with 7 bases left between them. The CDR3 spells CASSLDRFYNEQFF. The DNA for the CDR3 is TGTGCCAGCAGCTTAGACAGGTTCTACAATGAGCAGTTCTTC.

The chain couples TRBV30 to TRBJ2-5, with 8 bases identical to TRBD1. The germline V gene has CDR1 GTSNPN and CDR2 SVGIG (reference sequence). This CDR3 has 12 residues. V shed 4 bases, J shed 2 bases, and the junction held 0 bases outside the gene matches. Here the CDR3 reads CAWNRGQETQYF. For the CDR3, the DNA is TGTGCCTGGAACAGGGGGCAAGAGACCCAGTACTTC.

The CDR3 protein is CASSWDGAYEQYF. CDR3 nucleotides: TGTGCCAGCAGCTGGGACGGAGCCTACGAGCAGTACTTC. The genes are TRBV5-6 and TRBJ2-7; D assignment may be TRBD1 or TRBD2 (5 bases each). The germline V and J ends were trimmed by 3 bases and 2 bases, with 9 bases remaining between them. Germline assignment: CDR1 SGHDT and CDR2 YYEEEE. The length of the CDR3 is 13 residues.

The chain links TRBV4-1 to TRBJ2-1; 12 bases line up with TRBD2. This CDR3 region has 18 residues. Germline CDR1 reads MGHRA; CDR2 reads YSYEKL. Trimming at V came to 4 bases and at J to 5 bases, leaving 12 bases not matched to a gene. The CDR3 nucleotides are TGCGCCAGCAGCCTATTTCTAGCGGGAGGGCCGGGGGACAATGAGCAGTTCTTC. Amino acids: CASSLFLAGGPGDNEQFF.

This sequence joins TRBV28 and TRBJ1-5; D gene uncertain. Looked up from germline, CDR1 is MDHEN and CDR2 is SYDVKM. The CDR3 loop spans 12 amino acids. V was clipped by 7 bases and J by 2 bases, with 6 bases between them. In DNA form, the CDR3 reads TGTGCCAGCAACGGGCGCAATCAGCCCCAGCATTTT. Encoded protein: CASNGRNQPQHF.

Points on this clone: Distinct nucleotide sequences in the sample also encode this CDR3. The chain links TRBV29-1 to TRBJ1-5; D perhaps matches TRBD1 (5 bases). The V gene's germline CDR1 is SQVTM and CDR2 ANQGSEA. This CDR3 is 12 amino acids long. Between the trimmed V and J ends, which lost 5 bases and 4 bases, there was a span of 9 bases. CDR3 region: CSVRTPNQPQHF. The DNA of the CDR3 is TGCAGCGTTCGGACACCTAATCAGCCCCAGCATTTT.

The chain employs TRBV11-2 and TRBJ2-5; the D is unclear. Germline values: CDR1 SGHAT, CDR2 FQNNGV. This CDR3 contains 15 residues. The V end was cut by 5 bases, the J end by 4 bases, with 17 bases between. The CDR3 here is CASSQSAGLGETQYF. CDR3 nucleotide sequence: TGTGCCAGCAGCCAATCAGCCGGGCTCGGAGAGACCCAGTACTTC.

This clone was observed a handful of times. This CDR3 is CAISEPGQGTSPLHF. In DNA, the CDR3 is TGTGCCATCAGTGAGCCGGGACAGGGGACTTCACCCCTCCACTTT. This chain uses TRBV10-3 with TRBJ1-6, with 10 bases that match TRBD1. Looked up from germline, CDR1 is ENHRY and CDR2 is SYGVKD. CDR3 length: 15 residues. V gave up 2 bases and J gave up 9 bases; unmatched junction bases: 4.

The gene calls are TRBV30 and TRBJ1-2; 7 nucleotides align to TRBD1. J lost 4 bases, V lost 5 bases, and 7 bases had no gene match. Looked up from germline, CDR1 is GTSNPN and CDR2 is SVGIG (reference sequence). This CDR3 spans 13 amino acids. The CDR3 sequence is CAWSDRFTYGYTF. The CDR3, as DNA: TGTGCCTGGTCGGACAGGTTCACCTATGGCTACACCTTC.

As regards this clone: At one boundary the junction diverges from the germline segment, which might be a read error. The chain is built from TRBV7-9 and TRBJ1-3; D gene unclear. Germline V gene lookup returns CDR1 SEHNR and CDR2 FQNEAQ (reference sequence). The CDR3 runs to 17 residues. The CDR3 bases are TGTGCCAGCAGCTTAGATCGTTGGGGAAGGCCTGGAAGCACCATATATTTT. This encodes CASSLDRWGRPGSTIYF.

V and J are TRBV28 and TRBJ2-7, with TRBD1 matching 7 bases. Germline CDR1 is MDHEN and CDR2 is SYDVKM. V lost 4 bases to trimming and J lost 3 bases; unmatched junction nucleotides: 6. The CDR3 is 14 amino acids. CDR3 residues: CASSSRDRHYEQYF. Written as DNA, the CDR3 is TGTGCCAGCAGTTCCCGGGACAGACACTACGAGCAGTACTTC.

The chain carries TRBV6-5 and TRBJ2-7, with D possibly matching TRBD2 (6 bases). This CDR3 is built from 14 residues. V was pared by 4 bases and J by 3 bases, with 13 bases between. CDR1 and CDR2 (germline): MNHEY, SVGAGI. The DNA for the CDR3 is TGTGCCAGCAGTTCGCTAGCGAGATTCTACGAGCAGTACTTC. Amino acid sequence: CASSSLARFYEQYF.

V gene TRBV30 combines with J gene TRBJ2-7; the match to TRBD1 covers 8 bases. Trimming removed 5 bases from V and 3 bases from J; junction bases left unmatched: 6. This CDR3 contains 13 residues. Germline loops: CDR1 GTSNPN, CDR2 SVGIG (reference sequence). The CDR3 coding sequence is TGTGCCTGGGGGACAGGACACCACTACGAGCAGTACTTC. Residues: CAWGTGHHYEQYF. The full variable domain, with the rest looked up from reference TRBV30 and TRBJ2-7, is SQTIHQWPATLVQPVGSPLSLECTVEGTSNPNLYWYRQAAGRGLQLLFYSVGIGQISSEVPQNLSASRPQDRQFILSSKKLLLSDSGFYLCAWGTGHHYEQYFGPGTRLTVT.

This chain links TRBV2 with TRBJ1-1; D gene ambiguous. CDR1 is SNHLY, CDR2 FYNNEI, per germline. V lost 6 bases to trimming and J lost 2 bases, with 19 bases between them. CDR3 length: 16 residues. Here the CDR3 reads CASRLYGSQFNTEAFF. CDR3 nucleotide sequence: TGTGCCAGCAGACTCTACGGGTCACAGTTTAACACTGAAGCTTTCTTT. The whole variable domain, remainder taken from reference TRBV2 and TRBJ1-1, is EPEVTQTPSHQVTQMGQEVILRCVPISNHLYFYWYRQILGQKVEFLVSFYNNEISEKSEIFDDQFSVERPDGSNFTLKIRSTKLEDSAMYFCASRLYGSQFNTEAFFGQGTRLTVV.

The chain employs TRBV5-1 and TRBJ2-5, with TRBD1 matching over 11 bases. The CDR3 is 16 residues long. The germline V gene encodes CDR1 SGHRS and CDR2 YFSETQ. V gave up 2 bases and J gave up 2 bases; unmatched junction bases: 5. In DNA, the CDR3 is TGCGCCAGCAGCTTTACCGGGACAGGGGGGCAAGAGACCCAGTACTTC. Protein sequence: CASSFTGTGGQETQYF.

This chain links TRBV19 with TRBJ2-3, with no clear D. Germline V gene lookup returns CDR1 LNHDA and CDR2 SQIVND (reference sequence). The V gene lost 5 bases and the J gene lost 4 bases, with 10 bases spanning the gap. The CDR3 runs to 13 residues. The CDR3 sequence is CASSPPRADTQYF. In nucleotides, the CDR3 is TGTGCCAGTAGTCCCCCCCGGGCAGATACGCAGTATTTT.

The chain has TRBV27 and TRBJ2-7; D call uncertain. The CDR3 is made up of 13 amino acids. The germline V gene encodes CDR1 MNHEY and CDR2 SMNVEV (reference sequence). The V end was cut by 5 bases, the J end by 3 bases, with 11 bases between. Here the CDR3 reads CASSPTINYEQYF. The CDR3 DNA reads TGTGCCAGCAGTCCCACCATAAACTACGAGCAGTACTTC.

The chain carries TRBV29-1 and TRBJ2-3, with D perhaps TRBD1 (5 bases). Trimming shortened V by 6 bases and J by 4 bases, and 5 bases separated the two germline ends. The CDR3 contains 10 residues. Germline CDR1 reads SQVTM; CDR2 reads ANQGSEA. The CDR3 DNA follows: TGCAGCGTCAGGGCAGATACGCAGTATTTT. Translated, it gives CSVRADTQYF.

V and J are TRBV19 and TRBJ1-1; D uncertain. There are 16 residues in the CDR3. V lost 6 bases and J 0 bases, leaving 17 bases between the germline ends. Germline V gene lookup returns CDR1 LNHDA and CDR2 SQIVND (reference sequence). CDR3 in DNA: TGTGCCAGTAGATCGCCAGCTCTCGTCATGAACACTGAAGCTTTCTTT. Translation: CASRSPALVMNTEAFF.